The T cell receptor beta chain under discussion was sequenced for a study of CD8 T cells in ankylosing spondylitis. Germline V lookup: CDR1 SGHKS, CDR2 YYEKEE (reference sequence). There are 15 residues in the CDR3. V was pared by 0 bases and J by 1 base, with 11 bases between. This clonotype has at least ten counts. TCRdb called the 5' RACE reads again in MiXCR, with one record for every CDR3 protein. The table records about 36,000 distinct CDR3 sequences, about 10% of them present only once. Sample: synovial fluid, either unsorted or a sorted T cell fraction (not recorded which). The chain recombines TRBV5-5 with TRBJ2-7, with D tentatively TRBD1 or TRBD2 (5 bases each). This receptor was taken from a male donor with ankylosing spondylitis. In DNA, the CDR3 is TGTGCCAGCAGCTTGGAGGGACCGCAGTCCTACGAGCAGTACTTC. This gives the protein CASSLEGPQSYEQYF.